These T cell receptor beta chains were read from a single sample in a study of blood T cell repertoires in COVID-19. Sequencing was performed with immunoSEQ multiplex PCR; in TCRdb, only in-frame clones are kept and a portion is missing. Here the sample spans around 220,000 clones, 80% to 90% being singletons. Sequences were obtained from peripheral blood. Source of these receptors: a woman aged 80 or over with acute or convalescent COVID-19. Both conserved end residues are trimmed from each CDR3. A D gene is named only where the DNA matches it firmly.

J gene: TRBJ2-7
D gene: TRBD1
V gene: TRBV7-3
CDR3 protein: ASRPGQGLYQGSYEQY

J gene: TRBJ1-6
D gene: .
V gene: TRBV11-2
CDR3 protein: ASSPRGDPGALH

J gene: TRBJ2-5
D gene: .
V gene: TRBV3-1/TRBV3-2
CDR3 protein: ASSYAGQETQY

J gene: TRBJ1-6
D gene: .
V gene: TRBV12-3/TRBV12-4
CDR3 protein: ASSATGTIH

J gene: TRBJ2-7
D gene: TRBD2
V gene: TRBV28
CDR3 protein: ATVAGKTYEQY

J gene: TRBJ1-1
D gene: .
V gene: TRBV7-2
CDR3 protein: ASSQTGNTEAF

J gene: TRBJ2-1
D gene: TRBD2
V gene: TRBV10-3
CDR3 protein: AISDSAGGKVYNEQF

J gene: TRBJ2-7
D gene: .
V gene: TRBV28
CDR3 protein: ASSFRYEQY

J gene: TRBJ2-2
D gene: TRBD1
V gene: TRBV7-2
CDR3 protein: ASSPGQSSTGELF

J gene: TRBJ2-7
D gene: .
V gene: TRBV18
CDR3 protein: ASSPEGEQY

J gene: TRBJ1-2
D gene: .
V gene: TRBV21-1
CDR3 protein: ASTLEITEADGYT

J gene: TRBJ2-7
D gene: .
V gene: TRBV5-4
CDR3 protein: ASSYGTGYIFYEQY

J gene: TRBJ2-5
D gene: .
V gene: TRBV5-1
CDR3 protein: ASSSQGQGGTGTQY

J gene: TRBJ1-3
D gene: TRBD1
V gene: TRBV24-1
CDR3 protein: ATSDPPGQGTAGNTIY

J gene: TRBJ2-7
D gene: .
V gene: TRBV5-1
CDR3 protein: ASSFQGYEQY

J gene: TRBJ2-3
D gene: TRBD1
V gene: TRBV7-2
CDR3 protein: ASSLEGAHTDTQY

J gene: TRBJ1-1
D gene: .
V gene: TRBV19
CDR3 protein: ASTIQGSNTEAF

J gene: TRBJ2-2
D gene: TRBD1
V gene: TRBV27
CDR3 protein: ASSLYGTGKTGELF

J gene: TRBJ2-7
D gene: TRBD2
V gene: TRBV4-1
CDR3 protein: ASSQWEASGPDKTYEQY

J gene: TRBJ1-1
D gene: .
V gene: TRBV19
CDR3 protein: ASSISGGLMNTEAF

J gene: TRBJ2-3
D gene: TRBD2
V gene: TRBV7-8
CDR3 protein: ASSRERLAGASTDTQY

J gene: TRBJ2-5
D gene: .
V gene: TRBV29-1
CDR3 protein: SVAWETQY